This T cell receptor (beta chain) was recorded in a study of blood T cells in healthy people across ages. Overall study results and limits: Strongly correlated with naive T cell percentage was TCR beta diversity. Changes seen in expanded clonotypes were possibly confounded by donor CMV status left unknown.

Each sample had at least 6.5 million PBMCs isolated. The second PCR ran roughly 7 to 11 cycles with a sample-barcoded 5' primer and J-beta primers. Each cDNA molecule was tagged by a template-switch adaptor with 12 random nucleotides. TCRdb reprocessed the 5' RACE reads via MiXCR and lists one record per CDR3 protein. The data contain a few hundred thousand distinct CDR3 sequences, about 28% of them singletons. J lost 7 bases, V lost 0 bases, and 3 bases had no gene match. CDR1 SEHNR and CDR2 FQNEAQ come from the germline V gene (reference sequence). The length of the CDR3 is 15 residues. This clonotype was observed a handful of times. Its antigen is as yet unknown. These same records also appear under a second study, on T cells of mothers and their children.

The V gene is TRBV7-9, the J gene TRBJ2-1; 10 bases map to TRBD1. The receptor was isolated from a boy between 2 and 10 years old in good health. The sequencing input was blood. CDR3 bases: TGTGCCAGCAGCTTAGCCGGGACAGGGGTAAATGAGCAGTTCTTC. Translating it yields CASSLAGTGVNEQFF. Based on the CDR3 plus reference TRBV7-9 and TRBJ2-1, the full variable domain is DTGVSQNPRHKITKRGQNVTFRCDPISEHNRLYWYRQTLGQGPEFLTYFQNEAQLEKSRLLSDRFSAERPKGSFSTLEIQRTEQGDSAMYLCASSLAGTGVNEQFFGPGTRLTVL.